This T cell receptor beta chain appears in the sequencing data of a study of T cell responses to AZD1222 COVID-19 vaccine. Study-wide background: Researchers grouped second doses given at about 4 or about 12 weeks into one pool.

Sequenced by immunoSEQ multiplex PCR; TCRdb stores in-frame clones only, minus some. The sample includes 100,000 to 150,000 clones, less than 95% of them seen just once. Study findings and constraints: Breadth and depth of Spike-specific TCRs rose after two AZD1222 doses.

Regarding this clone: The antigen remains unidentified.

The CDR3 is made up of 13 amino acids. The germline V gene has CDR1 GTSNPN and CDR2 SVGIG (reference sequence). Trimming cost V 0 bases and J 3 bases, with 6 bases left between them. The sequencing used peripheral blood, collected on day 0 of AZD1222 vaccination. The sequence was collected from an adult in good health. This chain links TRBV30 with TRBJ1-5; D gene uncertain. The chain's CDR3 is CAWSVDLNQPQHF. The CDR3 DNA sequence: TGTGCCTGGAGTGTAGACCTCAATCAGCCCCAGCATTTT.